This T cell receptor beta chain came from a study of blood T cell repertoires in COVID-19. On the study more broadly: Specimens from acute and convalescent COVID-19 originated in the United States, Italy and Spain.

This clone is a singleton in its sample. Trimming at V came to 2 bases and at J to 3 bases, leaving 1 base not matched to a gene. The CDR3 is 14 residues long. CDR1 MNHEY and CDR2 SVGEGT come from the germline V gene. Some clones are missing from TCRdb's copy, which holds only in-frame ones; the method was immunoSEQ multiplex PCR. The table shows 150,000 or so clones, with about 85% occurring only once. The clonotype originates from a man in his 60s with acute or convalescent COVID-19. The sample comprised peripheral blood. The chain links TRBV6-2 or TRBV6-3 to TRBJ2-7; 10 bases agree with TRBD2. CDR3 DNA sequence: TGTGCCAGCAGTTACGTAGCGGGGGGCTACGAGCAGTACGTC. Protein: CASSYVAGGYEQYV.